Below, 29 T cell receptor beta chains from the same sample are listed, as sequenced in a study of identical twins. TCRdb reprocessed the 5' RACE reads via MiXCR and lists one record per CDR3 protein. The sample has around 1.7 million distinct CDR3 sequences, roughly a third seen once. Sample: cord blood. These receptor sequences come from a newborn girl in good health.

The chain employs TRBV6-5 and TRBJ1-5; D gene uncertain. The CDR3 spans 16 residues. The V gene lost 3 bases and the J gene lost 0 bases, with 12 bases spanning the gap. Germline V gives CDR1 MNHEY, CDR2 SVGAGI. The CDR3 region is CASSYSDPYSNQPQHF. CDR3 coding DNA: TGTGCCAGCAGTTATTCGGATCCATATAGCAATCAGCCCCAGCATTTT.

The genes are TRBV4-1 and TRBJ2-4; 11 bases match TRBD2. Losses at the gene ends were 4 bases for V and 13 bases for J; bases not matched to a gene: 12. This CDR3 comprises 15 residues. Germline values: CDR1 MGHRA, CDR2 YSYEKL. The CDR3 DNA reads TGCGCCAGCAGCCCACTAGCGGGGGTCATGAATGAGCAGTACTTC. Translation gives CASSPLAGVMNEQYF.

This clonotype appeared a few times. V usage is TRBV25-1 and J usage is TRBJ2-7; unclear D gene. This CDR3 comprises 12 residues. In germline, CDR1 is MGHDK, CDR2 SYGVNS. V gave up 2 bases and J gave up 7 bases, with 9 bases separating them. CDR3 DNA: TGTGCCAGCAGTGAAGAACCAGGAGAGCAGTACTTC. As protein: CASSEEPGEQYF.

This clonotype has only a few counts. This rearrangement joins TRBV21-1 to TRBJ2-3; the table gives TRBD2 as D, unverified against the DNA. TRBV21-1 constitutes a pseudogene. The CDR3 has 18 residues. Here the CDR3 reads CASSKISSREWVTDTQYF. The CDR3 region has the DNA TGTGCCAGCAGCAAAATAAGTTCGCGGGAGTGGGTCACAGATACGCAGTATTTT.

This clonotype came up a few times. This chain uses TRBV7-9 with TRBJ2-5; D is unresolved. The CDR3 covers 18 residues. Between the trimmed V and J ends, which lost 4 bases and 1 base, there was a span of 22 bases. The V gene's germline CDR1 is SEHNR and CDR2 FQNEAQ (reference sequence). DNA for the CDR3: TGTGCCAGCAGCTACCGAGCGAGAACAAGCCAGAGCCAAGAGACCCAGTACTTC. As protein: CASSYRARTSQSQETQYF.

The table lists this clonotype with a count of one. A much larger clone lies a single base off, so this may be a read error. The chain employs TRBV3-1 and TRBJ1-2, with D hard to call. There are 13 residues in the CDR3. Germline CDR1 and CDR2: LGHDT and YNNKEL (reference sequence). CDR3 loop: CASSQSVNYGHTF. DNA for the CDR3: TGTGCCAGCAGCCAATCCGTTAACTATGGCCACACCTTC. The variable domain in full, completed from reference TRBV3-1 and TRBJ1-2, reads DTAVSQTPKYLVTQMGNDKSIKCEQNLGHDTMYWYKQDSKKFLKIMFSYNNKELIINETVPNRFSPKSPDKAHLNLHINSLELGDSAVYFCASSQSVNYGHTFGSGTRLTVV.

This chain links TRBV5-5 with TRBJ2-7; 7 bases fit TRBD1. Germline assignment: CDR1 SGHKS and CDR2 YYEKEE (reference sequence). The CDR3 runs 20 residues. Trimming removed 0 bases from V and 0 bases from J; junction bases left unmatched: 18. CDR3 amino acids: CASSLGFLKITRDSSYEQYF. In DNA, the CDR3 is TGTGCCAGCAGCTTGGGTTTCCTTAAAATAACCCGGGACAGCTCCTACGAGCAGTACTTC.

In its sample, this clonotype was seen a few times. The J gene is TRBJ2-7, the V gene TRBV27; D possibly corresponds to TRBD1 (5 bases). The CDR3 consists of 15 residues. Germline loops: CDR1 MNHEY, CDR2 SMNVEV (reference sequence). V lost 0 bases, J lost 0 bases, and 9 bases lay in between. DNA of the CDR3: TGTGCCAGCAGTTTATCGGGGCCTAACTCCTACGAGCAGTACTTC. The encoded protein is CASSLSGPNSYEQYF.

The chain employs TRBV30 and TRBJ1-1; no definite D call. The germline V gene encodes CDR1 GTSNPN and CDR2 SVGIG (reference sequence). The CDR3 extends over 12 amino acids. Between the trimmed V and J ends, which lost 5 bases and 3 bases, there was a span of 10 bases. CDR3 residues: CAWGRRDTEAFF. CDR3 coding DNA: TGTGCCTGGGGGCGTAGGGACACTGAAGCTTTCTTT.

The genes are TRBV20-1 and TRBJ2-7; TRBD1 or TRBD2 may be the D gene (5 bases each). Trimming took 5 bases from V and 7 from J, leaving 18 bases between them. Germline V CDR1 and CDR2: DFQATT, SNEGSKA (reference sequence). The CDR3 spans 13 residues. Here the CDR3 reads CSAGTPANNEQYF. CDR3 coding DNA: TGCAGTGCTGGGACCCCAGCGAACAATGAGCAGTACTTC.

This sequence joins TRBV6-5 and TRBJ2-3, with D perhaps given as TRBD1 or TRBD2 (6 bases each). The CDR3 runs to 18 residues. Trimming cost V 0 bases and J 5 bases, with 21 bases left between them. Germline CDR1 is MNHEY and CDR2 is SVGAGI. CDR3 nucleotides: TGTGCCAGCAGTTACTCCCGGAGGGGGATATTCTGGGGAGATACGCAGTATTTT. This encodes CASSYSRRGIFWGDTQYF.

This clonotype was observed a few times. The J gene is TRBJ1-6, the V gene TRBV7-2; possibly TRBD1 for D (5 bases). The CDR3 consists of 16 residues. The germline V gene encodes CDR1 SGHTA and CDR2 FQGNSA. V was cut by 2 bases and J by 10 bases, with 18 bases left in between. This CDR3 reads CASSLYQVGGNSPLHF. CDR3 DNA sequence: TGTGCCAGCAGCTTATATCAAGTGGGGGGTAACTCACCCCTCCACTTT. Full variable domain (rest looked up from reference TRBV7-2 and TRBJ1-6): GAGVSQSPSNKVTEKGKDVELRCDPISGHTALYWYRQSLGQGLEFLIYFQGNSAPDKSGLPSDRFSAERTGGSVSTLTIQRTQQEDSAVYLCASSLYQVGGNSPLHFGNGTRLTVT.

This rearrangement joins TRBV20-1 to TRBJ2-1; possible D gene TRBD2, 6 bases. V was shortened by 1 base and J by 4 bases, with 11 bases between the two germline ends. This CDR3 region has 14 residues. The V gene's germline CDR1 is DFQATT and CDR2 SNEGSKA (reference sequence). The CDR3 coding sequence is TGCAGTGCTAGAGCGGGGGTGGGTTACAATGAGCAGTTCTTC. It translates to CSARAGVGYNEQFF.

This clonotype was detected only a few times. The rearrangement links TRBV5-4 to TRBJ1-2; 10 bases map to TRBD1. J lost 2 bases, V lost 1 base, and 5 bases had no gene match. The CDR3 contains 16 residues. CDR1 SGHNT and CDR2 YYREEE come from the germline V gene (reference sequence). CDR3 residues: CASSLRQGAQNYGYTF. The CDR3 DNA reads TGTGCCAGCAGCTTGAGACAGGGGGCCCAAAACTATGGCTACACCTTC.

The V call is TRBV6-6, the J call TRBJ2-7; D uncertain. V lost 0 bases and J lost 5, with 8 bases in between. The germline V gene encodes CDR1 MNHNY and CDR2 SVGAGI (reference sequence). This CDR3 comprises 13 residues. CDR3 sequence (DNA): TGTGCCAGCAGTTACTCCTCAGGTGACGAGCAGTACTTC. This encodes CASSYSSGDEQYF.

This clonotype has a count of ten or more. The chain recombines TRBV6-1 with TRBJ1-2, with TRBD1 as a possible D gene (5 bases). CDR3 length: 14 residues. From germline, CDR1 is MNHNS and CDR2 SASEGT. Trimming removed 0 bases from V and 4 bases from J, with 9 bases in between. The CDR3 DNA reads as TGTGCCAGCAGTGAAGCTCGTGGGGGCTATGGCTACACCTTC. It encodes CASSEARGGYGYTF.

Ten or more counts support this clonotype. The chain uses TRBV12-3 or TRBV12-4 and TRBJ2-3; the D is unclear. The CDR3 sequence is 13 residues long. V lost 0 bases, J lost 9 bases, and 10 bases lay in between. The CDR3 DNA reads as TGTGCCAGCAGTTTAGCGGGGTTAGCCACGCAGTATTTT. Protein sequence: CASSLAGLATQYF.

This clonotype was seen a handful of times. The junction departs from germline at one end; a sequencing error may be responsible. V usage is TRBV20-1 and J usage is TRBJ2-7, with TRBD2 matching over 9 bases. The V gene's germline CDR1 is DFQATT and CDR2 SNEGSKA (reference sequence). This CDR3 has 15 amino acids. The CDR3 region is CSARDRLAASYERYF. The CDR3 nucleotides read TGCAGTGCTAGGGACAGACTAGCGGCCTCCTACGAGCGGTACTTC.

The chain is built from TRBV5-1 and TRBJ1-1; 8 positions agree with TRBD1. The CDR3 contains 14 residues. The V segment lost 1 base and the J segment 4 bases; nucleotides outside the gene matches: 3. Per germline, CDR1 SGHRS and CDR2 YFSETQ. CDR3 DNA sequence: TGCGCCAGCAGCTTGACAGGGGGGAGCACTGAAGCTTTCTTT. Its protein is CASSLTGGSTEAFF. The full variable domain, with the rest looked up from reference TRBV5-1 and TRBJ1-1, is KAGVTQTPRYLIKTRGQQVTLSCSPISGHRSVSWYQQTPGQGLQFLFEYFSETQRNKGNFPGRFSGRQFSNSRSEMNVSTLELGDSALYLCASSLTGGSTEAFFGQGTRLTVV.

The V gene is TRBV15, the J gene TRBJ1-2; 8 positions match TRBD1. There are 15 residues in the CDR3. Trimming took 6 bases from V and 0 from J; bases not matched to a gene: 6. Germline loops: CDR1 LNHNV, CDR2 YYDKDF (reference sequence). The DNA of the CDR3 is TGTGCCACCAGTGCTACAGGGGGGGCTAACTATGGCTACACCTTC. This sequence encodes CATSATGGANYGYTF.

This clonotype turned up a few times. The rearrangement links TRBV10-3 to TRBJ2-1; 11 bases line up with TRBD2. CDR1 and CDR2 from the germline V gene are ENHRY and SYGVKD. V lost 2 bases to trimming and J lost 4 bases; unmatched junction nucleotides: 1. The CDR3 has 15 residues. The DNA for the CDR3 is TGTGCCATCAGTGAGGGGACTAGCGGTTACAATGAGCAGTTCTTC. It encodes CAISEGTSGYNEQFF.

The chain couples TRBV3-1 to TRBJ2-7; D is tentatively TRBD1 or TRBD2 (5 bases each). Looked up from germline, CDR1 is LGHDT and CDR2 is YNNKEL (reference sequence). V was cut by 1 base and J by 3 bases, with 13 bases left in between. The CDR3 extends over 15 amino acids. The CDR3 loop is CASSQVGGLNYEQYF. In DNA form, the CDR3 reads TGTGCCAGCAGCCAAGTTGGGGGTCTGAACTACGAGCAGTACTTC.

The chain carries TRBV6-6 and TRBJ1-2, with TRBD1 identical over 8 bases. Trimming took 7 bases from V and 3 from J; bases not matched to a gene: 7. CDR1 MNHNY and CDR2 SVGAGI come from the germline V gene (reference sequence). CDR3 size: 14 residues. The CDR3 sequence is CASTLAGGDYGYTF. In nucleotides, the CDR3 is TGTGCCAGCACCCTGGCAGGGGGCGACTATGGCTACACCTTC.

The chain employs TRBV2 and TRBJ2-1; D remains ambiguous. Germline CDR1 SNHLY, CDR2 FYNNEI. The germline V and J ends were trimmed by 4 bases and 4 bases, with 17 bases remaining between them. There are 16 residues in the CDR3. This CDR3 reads CASSGWVQRVYNEQFF. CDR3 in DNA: TGTGCCAGCAGTGGGTGGGTTCAGCGCGTATACAATGAGCAGTTCTTC.

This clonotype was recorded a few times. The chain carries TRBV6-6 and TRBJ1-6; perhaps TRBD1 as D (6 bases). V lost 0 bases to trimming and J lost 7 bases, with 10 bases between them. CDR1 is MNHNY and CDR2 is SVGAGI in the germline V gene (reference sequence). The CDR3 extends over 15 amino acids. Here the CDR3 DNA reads TGTGCCAGCAGTTACTCGGGGGGCGCGAATTCACCCCTCCACTTT. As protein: CASSYSGGANSPLHF.

CDR3 bases: TGTGCCAGCAGCTGGACCGGGACTAGCGGGAGATCATCCTACGAGCAGTACTTC. Protein: CASSWTGTSGRSSYEQYF. The chain employs TRBV7-2 and TRBJ2-7, with TRBD2 identical over 14 bases. The germline CDR1 and CDR2 sequences are SGHTA and FQGNSA. The V segment lost 4 bases and the J segment 1 base; nucleotides outside the gene matches: 9. The CDR3 totals 18 residues.

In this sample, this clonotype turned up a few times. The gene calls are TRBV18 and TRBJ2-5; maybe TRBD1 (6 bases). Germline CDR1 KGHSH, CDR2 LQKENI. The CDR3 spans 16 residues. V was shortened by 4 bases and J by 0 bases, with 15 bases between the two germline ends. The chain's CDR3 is CASSQMDSNYQETQYF. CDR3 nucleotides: TGTGCCAGCTCACAAATGGACAGTAACTACCAAGAGACCCAGTACTTC.

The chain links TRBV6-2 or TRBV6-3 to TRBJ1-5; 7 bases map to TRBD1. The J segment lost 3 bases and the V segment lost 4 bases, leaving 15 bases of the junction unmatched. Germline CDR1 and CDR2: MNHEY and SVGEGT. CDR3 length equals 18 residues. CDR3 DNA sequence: TGTGCCAGCAGTTTACTCCTACTCGACAGGGATTACAATCAGCCCCAGCATTTT. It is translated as CASSLLLLDRDYNQPQHF.

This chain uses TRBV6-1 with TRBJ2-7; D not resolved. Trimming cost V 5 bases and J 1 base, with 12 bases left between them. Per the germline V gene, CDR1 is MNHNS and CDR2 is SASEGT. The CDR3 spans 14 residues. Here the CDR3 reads CASSISRASYEQYF. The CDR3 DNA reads TGTGCCAGCAGTATAAGCCGGGCATCCTACGAGCAGTACTTC.